This T cell receptor beta chain was found in a study of blood T cell repertoires in COVID-19. Clones were read by immunoSEQ multiplex PCR, and TCRdb kept only the in-frame ones, dropping some. The sample consists of about 180,000 clones, approximately 83% of them appearing once. The V and J ends lost 6 bases and 7 bases, in that order; junction bases with no gene match: 10. Germline V gene lookup returns CDR1 SNHLY and CDR2 FYNNEI. This CDR3 has 15 residues. This receptor was obtained from a human donor with active or convalescent COVID-19. The donor label of this sample is uncertain. The genes are TRBV2 and TRBJ1-4, with 8 nucleotides matching TRBD1. Sequencing was done on a sample of peripheral blood. The CDR3 loop reads CASRVDRGRGEKLFF. CDR3 coding DNA: TGTGCCAGCAGAGTCGACAGGGGCCGAGGTGAAAAACTGTTTTTT.